The sequence of this T cell receptor beta chain was determined in a study of T cell clonotyping in hematopoietic cell transplantation. Study-wide findings and caveats: No sorting was done, leaving CD4 and CD8 contributions mixed. At the given depth, recipient repertoires were over 95% de novo clonotypes. Recipient TCR diversity dropped after transplant; expanded clonotypes rose from day 30 to 180. Higher Inverse Simpson Index values in graft donor and pretransplant recipient predicted broader posttransplant TCR diversity.

Specified time point: recipient sample about 28 days before transplant, after cytoreduction. This CDR3 spans 15 amino acids. Germline values: CDR1 SGHNT, CDR2 YYREEE (reference sequence). V dropped 4 bases and J dropped 1 base, with 13 bases sitting between them. Here immunoSEQ multiplex PCR was the method, and the copy in TCRdb shows in-frame clones only, minus some. The data show tens of thousands of clones, almost 97% seen once. As for this clone: No antigen is known for it.

This receptor was taken from a woman aged 45-65 years with acute myeloid leukemia. Some clones in this sample may be carry-over from other donors' samples. The input for sequencing was peripheral blood mononuclear cells, taken before stem cell transplant. This chain joins TRBV5-4 and TRBJ2-3, with a possible D match to TRBD2 (5 bases). The CDR3 protein is CASSPETTRTDTQYF. The DNA of the CDR3 is TGTGCCAGCAGCCCGGAGACTACCCGCACAGATACGCAGTATTTT.